This section outlines one T cell receptor beta chain sequence together with its context. Its antigen is as yet unknown. These data are taken from a study of cytomegalovirus exposure and HLA in healthy donors. Study-level results: According to a subsequent analysis, TCR clusters from the first cohort were inclined to appear together in the 110 or so validation repertoires. Reportedly, cytomegalovirus status was diagnosed with high sensitivity and specificity.

The germline gives CDR1 MGHRA, CDR2 YSYEKL. The V end lost 3 bases, the J end lost 4 bases, and 3 bases lay between the germline ends. CDR3 length: 12 amino acids. Assay used: immunoSEQ multiplex PCR; TCRdb lists only in-frame clones, some missing. The table shows fewer than 90,000 clones, with approximately 95% occurring only once. The sample taken for sequencing was PBMCs. The source is a woman younger than 30 in good health and CMV-seronegative. This chain joins TRBV4-1 and TRBJ2-2; D uncertain. CDR3 bases: TGCGCCAGCAGCCAGAGCACCGGGGAGCTGTTTTTT. It translates to CASSQSTGELFF.